The 7 T cell receptor beta chains below all came from one sample that was sequenced in a study of cytomegalovirus exposure and HLA in healthy donors. This PCR relied on a set of 60 Vbeta primers and 13 Jbeta primers. Data came from immunoSEQ multiplex PCR; TCRdb stores just in-frame clones and leaves some out. The sample records fewer than 120,000 clones, more than 75% being singletons. Sequencing used PBMCs. The receptors derive from a man aged 35-49 years in good health and CMV-seronegative.

The chain has TRBV28 and TRBJ2-5, with a tentative D call TRBD1 (6 bases). CDR1 and CDR2 (germline): MDHEN, SYDVKM. Trimming stripped 3 bases from V and 7 bases from J, with 6 bases between. CDR3 length: 11 amino acids. The CDR3 coding sequence is TGTGCCAGCAGTTTGACAGGGACCCAGTACTTC. Protein: CASSLTGTQYF.

This chain uses TRBV5-1 with TRBJ2-1, with 10 positions matching TRBD1. V shed 4 bases and J 5 bases; nucleotides not matched to a gene: 12. Germline V gene sequence: CDR1 SGHRS, CDR2 YFSETQ. There are 17 residues in the CDR3. CDR3 DNA: TGCGCCAGCAGCCCGGACGGGACAGGGGCCTTTGACAATGAGCAGTTCTTC. Encoded protein: CASSPDGTGAFDNEQFF.

The rearrangement joins TRBV5-5 to TRBJ1-2; D remains unclear. CDR1 is SGHKS and CDR2 is YYEKEE in the germline V gene (reference sequence). Trimming shortened V by 2 bases and J by 4 bases, and 15 bases separated the two germline ends. The CDR3 loop spans 15 amino acids. The CDR3 here is CASSFGPAVSYGYTF. DNA for the CDR3: TGTGCCAGCAGCTTTGGCCCGGCGGTGTCCTATGGCTACACCTTC.

The V gene is TRBV14, the J gene TRBJ1-1; a weak D match, TRBD1 (5 bases). CDR3 length: 14 amino acids. Germline CDR1 SGHDN, CDR2 FVKESK. Trimming cost V 3 bases and J 7 bases, with 15 bases left between them. CDR3 residues: CASSHRGGTIEAFF. CDR3 bases: TGTGCCAGCAGCCACCGAGGCGGGACCATTGAAGCTTTCTTT.

This sequence joins TRBV5-5 and TRBJ1-3; 7 bases line up with TRBD1. In germline, CDR1 is SGHKS, CDR2 YYEKEE (reference sequence). With 0 bases clipped from V and 4 bases from J, the junction kept 7 bases outside the gene matches. The length of the CDR3 is 16 residues. The chain's CDR3 is CASSLGTGEAGNTIYF. The CDR3 DNA reads as TGTGCCAGCAGCTTGGGAACAGGGGAAGCCGGAAACACCATATATTTT.

The chain joins TRBV29-1 to TRBJ1-2, with D perhaps matching TRBD1 (6 bases). The V end lost 4 bases, the J end lost 7 bases, and 10 bases lay between the germline ends. CDR3 length: 11 amino acids. The germline gives CDR1 SQVTM, CDR2 ANQGSEA. The CDR3 sequence: CSVVGGLGYTF. CDR3 bases: TGCAGCGTTGTTGGGGGCCTTGGCTACACCTTC.

The chain uses TRBV15 and TRBJ1-1; D uncertain. The germline V gene has CDR1 LNHNV and CDR2 YYDKDF (reference sequence). The CDR3 runs to 13 residues. V gave up 1 base and J gave up 0 bases, with 3 bases separating them. The CDR3 bases are TGTGCCACCAGCAGAGCGGTGAACACTGAAGCTTTCTTT. The encoded protein is CATSRAVNTEAFF.